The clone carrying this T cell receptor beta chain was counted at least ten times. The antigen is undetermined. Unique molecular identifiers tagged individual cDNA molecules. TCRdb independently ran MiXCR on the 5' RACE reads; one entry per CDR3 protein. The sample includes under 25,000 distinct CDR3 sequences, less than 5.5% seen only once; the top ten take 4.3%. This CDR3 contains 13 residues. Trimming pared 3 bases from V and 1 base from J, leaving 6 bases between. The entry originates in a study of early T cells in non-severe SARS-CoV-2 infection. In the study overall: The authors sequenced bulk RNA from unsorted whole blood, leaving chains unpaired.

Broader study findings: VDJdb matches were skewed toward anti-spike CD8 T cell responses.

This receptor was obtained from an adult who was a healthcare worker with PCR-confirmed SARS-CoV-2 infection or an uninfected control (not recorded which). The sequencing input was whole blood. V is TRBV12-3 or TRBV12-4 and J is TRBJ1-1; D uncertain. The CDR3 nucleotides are TGTGCCAGCAGTTTCACAGAGAACACTGAAGCTTTCTTT. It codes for CASSFTENTEAFF.